Presented here are 5 T cell receptor beta chains from one specimen sequenced in a study of long-term antiretroviral therapy in people with HIV. The assay used was immunoSEQ (version v3.0), run at survey level. TCRdb's copy holds only in-frame clones and misses some; the assay was immunoSEQ multiplex PCR. The sample consists of about 28,000 clones, less than 90% of them appearing once. This specimen consisted of unsorted PBMCs, obtained 2 years after starting antiretroviral therapy. The receptors stem from a man aged 45 to 65 with HIV.

This rearrangement joins TRBV6-5 to TRBJ2-7, with D hard to call. The germline CDR1 and CDR2 sequences are MNHEY and SVGAGI. Trimming removed 0 bases from V and 2 bases from J, with 11 bases in between. CDR3 length: 15 amino acids. CDR3 DNA: TGTGCCAGCAGTTACTCGGTCAGGAGACCCTACGAGCAGTACTTC. Translation: CASSYSVRRPYEQYF.

The chain couples TRBV11-2 to TRBJ1-3; 7 positions agree with TRBD1. CDR3 length: 14 amino acids. V trimming: 3 bases; J trimming: 4 bases; junction bases outside the gene matches: 3. Per the germline V gene, CDR1 is SGHAT and CDR2 is FQNNGV. CDR3 in DNA: TGTGCCAGCAGCTTCAACAGGGGAGGAAACACCATATATTTT. It yields the protein CASSFNRGGNTIYF.

The rearrangement joins TRBV29-1 to TRBJ2-7, with D uncertain. The CDR3 spans 13 residues. The ends were cut back, 5 bases at V and 0 bases at J, with 11 bases in the middle. CDR1 is SQVTM and CDR2 is ANQGSEA in the germline V gene. The CDR3 protein is CSVYVTYSYEQYF. For the CDR3, the DNA is TGCAGCGTTTACGTCACGTACTCCTACGAGCAGTACTTC.

This sequence joins TRBV15 and TRBJ1-5, with no clear D. V was clipped by 3 bases and J by 0 bases, with 9 bases between them. CDR3 length: 15 residues. Germline V gene sequence: CDR1 LNHNV, CDR2 YYDKDF (reference sequence). DNA of the CDR3: TGTGCCACCAGCAGGCAGCCCCTTAGCAATCAGCCCCAGCATTTT. This sequence encodes CATSRQPLSNQPQHF.

The V and J genes are TRBV6-1 and TRBJ2-1, with 8 bases identical to TRBD2. The J segment lost 4 bases and the V segment lost 6 bases, leaving 8 bases of the junction unmatched. This CDR3 is built from 15 residues. Germline V gene sequence: CDR1 MNHNS, CDR2 SASEGT. The CDR3 loop reads CASRPERGFYNEQFF. CDR3 nucleotides: TGTGCCAGCAGGCCTGAGCGGGGGTTTTACAATGAGCAGTTCTTC.